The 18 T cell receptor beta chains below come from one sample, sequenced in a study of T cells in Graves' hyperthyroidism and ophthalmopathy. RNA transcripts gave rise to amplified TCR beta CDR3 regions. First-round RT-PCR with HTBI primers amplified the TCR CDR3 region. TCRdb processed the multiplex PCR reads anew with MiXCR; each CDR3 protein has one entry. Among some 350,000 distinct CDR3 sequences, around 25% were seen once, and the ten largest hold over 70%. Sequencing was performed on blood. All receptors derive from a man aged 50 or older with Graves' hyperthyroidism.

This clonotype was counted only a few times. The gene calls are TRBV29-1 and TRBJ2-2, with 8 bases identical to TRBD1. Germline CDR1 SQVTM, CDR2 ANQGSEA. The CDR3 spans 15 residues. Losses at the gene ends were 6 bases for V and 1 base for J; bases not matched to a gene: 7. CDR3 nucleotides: TGCAGCGTCCGAGTGGGGACAGGGAACACCGGGGAGCTGTTTTTT. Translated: CSVRVGTGNTGELFF.

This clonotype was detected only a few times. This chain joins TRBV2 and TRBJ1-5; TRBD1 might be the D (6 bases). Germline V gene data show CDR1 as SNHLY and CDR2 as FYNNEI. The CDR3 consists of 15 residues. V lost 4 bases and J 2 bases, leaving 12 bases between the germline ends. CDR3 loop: CASSVAAGGNQPQHF. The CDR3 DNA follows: TGTGCCAGCAGTGTTGCCGCAGGGGGCAATCAGCCCCAGCATTTT.

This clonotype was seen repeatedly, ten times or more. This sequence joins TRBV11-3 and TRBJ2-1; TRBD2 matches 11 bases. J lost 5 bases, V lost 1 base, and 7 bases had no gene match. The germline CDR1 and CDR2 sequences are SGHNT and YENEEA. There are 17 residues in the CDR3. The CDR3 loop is CASSLGDIAGGNNEQFF. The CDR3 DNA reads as TGTGCCAGCAGCTTAGGCGATATAGCGGGAGGGAACAATGAGCAGTTCTTC.

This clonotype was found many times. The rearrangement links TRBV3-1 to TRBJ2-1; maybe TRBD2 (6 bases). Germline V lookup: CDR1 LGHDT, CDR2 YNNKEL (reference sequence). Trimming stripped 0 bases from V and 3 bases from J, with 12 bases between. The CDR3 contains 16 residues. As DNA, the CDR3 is TGTGCCAGCAGCCAAGAGGTAGCGGACTACTACAATGAGCAGTTCTTC. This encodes CASSQEVADYYNEQFF.

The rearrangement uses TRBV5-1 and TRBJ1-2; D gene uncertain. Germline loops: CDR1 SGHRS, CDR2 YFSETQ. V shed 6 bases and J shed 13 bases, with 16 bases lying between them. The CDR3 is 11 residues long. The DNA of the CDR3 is TGCGCCAGCAAGAAAGGGCCCTATACCACCTTC. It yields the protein CASKKGPYTTF.

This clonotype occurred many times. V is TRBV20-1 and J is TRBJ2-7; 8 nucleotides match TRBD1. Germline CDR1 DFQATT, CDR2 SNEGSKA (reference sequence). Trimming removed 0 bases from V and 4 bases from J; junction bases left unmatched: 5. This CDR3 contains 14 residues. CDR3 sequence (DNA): TGCAGTGCTAGAGATCTCGACAGGGGTTACGAGCAGTACTTC. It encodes CSARDLDRGYEQYF.

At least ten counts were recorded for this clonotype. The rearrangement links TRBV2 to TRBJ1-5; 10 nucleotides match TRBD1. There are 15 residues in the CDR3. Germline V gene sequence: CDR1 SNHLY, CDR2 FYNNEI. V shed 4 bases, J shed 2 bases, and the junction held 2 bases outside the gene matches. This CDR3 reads CASSAGTGGNQPQHF. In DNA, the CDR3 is TGTGCCAGCAGTGCCGGGACAGGGGGCAATCAGCCCCAGCATTTT.

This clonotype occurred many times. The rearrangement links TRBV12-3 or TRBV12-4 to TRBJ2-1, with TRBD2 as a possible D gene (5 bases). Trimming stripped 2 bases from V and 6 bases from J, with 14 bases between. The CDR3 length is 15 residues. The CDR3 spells CASSLWLASANEQFF. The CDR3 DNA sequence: TGTGCCAGCAGTTTATGGCTAGCTTCTGCCAATGAGCAGTTCTTC.

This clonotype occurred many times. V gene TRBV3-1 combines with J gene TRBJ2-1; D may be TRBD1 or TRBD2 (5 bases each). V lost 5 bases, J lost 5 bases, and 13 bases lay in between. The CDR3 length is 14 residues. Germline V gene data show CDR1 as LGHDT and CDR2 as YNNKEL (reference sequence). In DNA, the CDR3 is TGTGCCAGCAGCGCCATGGGGGTGAACAATGAGCAGTTCTTC. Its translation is CASSAMGVNNEQFF.

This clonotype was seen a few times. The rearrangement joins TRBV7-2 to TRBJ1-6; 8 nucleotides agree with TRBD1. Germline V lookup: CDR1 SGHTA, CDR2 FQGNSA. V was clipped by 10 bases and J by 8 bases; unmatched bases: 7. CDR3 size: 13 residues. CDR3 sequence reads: CATDGQGHSPLHF. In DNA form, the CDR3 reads TGTGCCACCGATGGACAGGGCCATTCACCCCTCCACTTT.

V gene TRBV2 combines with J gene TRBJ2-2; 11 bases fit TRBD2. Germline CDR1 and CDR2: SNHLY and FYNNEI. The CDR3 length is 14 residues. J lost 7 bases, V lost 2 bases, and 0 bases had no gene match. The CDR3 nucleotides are TGTGCCAGCAGTGAACTAGCGGGAGGCGGGGAGCTGTTTTTT. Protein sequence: CASSELAGGGELFF.

CDR3 in DNA: TGTGCCACCAGTCCCTTTGGGAGGGACGGTCGGCAGTTCTTC. Translating it yields CATSPFGRDGRQFF. The J gene is TRBJ2-1, the V gene TRBV24-1, with 7 bases matching TRBD2. CDR3 length: 14 residues. The V gene's germline CDR1 is KGHDR and CDR2 SFDVKD. V gave up 6 bases and J gave up 12 bases; unmatched junction bases: 13.

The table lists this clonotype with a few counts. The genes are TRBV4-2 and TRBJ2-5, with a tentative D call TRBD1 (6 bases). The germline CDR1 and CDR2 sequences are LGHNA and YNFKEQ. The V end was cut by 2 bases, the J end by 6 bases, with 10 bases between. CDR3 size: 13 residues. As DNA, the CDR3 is TGTGCCAGCAGCCAAAACAGGGAACAGACCCAGTACTTC. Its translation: CASSQNREQTQYF.

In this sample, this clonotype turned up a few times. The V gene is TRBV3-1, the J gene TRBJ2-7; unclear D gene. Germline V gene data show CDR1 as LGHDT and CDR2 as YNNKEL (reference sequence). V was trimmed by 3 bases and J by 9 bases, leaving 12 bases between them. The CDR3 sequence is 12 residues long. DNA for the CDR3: TGTGCCAGCAGCCAGAATGTCCAGGCGCAGTACTTC. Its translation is CASSQNVQAQYF.

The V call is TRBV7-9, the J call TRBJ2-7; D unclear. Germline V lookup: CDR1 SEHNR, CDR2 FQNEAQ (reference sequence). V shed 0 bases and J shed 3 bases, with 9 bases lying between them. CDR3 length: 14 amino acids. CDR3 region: CASSLAKGNYEQYF. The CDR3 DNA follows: TGTGCCAGCAGCTTAGCCAAGGGAAACTACGAGCAGTACTTC.

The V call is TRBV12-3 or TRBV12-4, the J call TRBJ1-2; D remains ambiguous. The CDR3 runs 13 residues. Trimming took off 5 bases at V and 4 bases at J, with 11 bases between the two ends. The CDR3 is CASSPLEAYGYTF. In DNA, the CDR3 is TGTGCCAGCAGTCCGCTGGAGGCCTATGGCTACACCTTC.

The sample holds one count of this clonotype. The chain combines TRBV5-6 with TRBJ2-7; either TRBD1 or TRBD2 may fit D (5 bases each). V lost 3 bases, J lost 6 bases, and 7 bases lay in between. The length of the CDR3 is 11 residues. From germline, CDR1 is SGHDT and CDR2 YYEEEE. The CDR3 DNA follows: TGTGCCAGCAGCTGGGGGAGCGAGCAGTACTTC. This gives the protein CASSWGSEQYF.

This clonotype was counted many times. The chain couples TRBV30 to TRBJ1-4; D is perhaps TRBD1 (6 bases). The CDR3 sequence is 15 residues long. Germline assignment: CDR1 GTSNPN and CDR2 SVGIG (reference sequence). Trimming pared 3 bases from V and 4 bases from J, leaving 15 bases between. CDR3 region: CAWSPLTGVNEKLFF. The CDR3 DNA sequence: TGTGCCTGGAGCCCCTTGACAGGAGTTAATGAAAAACTGTTTTTT.